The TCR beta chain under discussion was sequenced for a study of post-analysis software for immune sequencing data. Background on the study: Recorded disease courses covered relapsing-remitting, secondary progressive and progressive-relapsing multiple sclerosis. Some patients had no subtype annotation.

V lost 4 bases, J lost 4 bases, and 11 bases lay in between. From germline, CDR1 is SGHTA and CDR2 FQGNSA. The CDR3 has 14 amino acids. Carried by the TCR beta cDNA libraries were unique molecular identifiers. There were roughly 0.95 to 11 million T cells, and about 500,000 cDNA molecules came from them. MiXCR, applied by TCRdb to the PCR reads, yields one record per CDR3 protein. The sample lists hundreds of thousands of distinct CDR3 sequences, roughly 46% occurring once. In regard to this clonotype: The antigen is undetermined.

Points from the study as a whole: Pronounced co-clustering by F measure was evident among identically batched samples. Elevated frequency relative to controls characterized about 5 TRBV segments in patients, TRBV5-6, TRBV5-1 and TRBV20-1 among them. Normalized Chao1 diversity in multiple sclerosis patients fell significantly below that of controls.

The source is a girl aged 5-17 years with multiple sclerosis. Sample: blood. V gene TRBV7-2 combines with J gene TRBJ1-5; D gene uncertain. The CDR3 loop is CASSSTDFNQPQHF. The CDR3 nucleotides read TGTGCCAGCAGCTCCACGGACTTTAATCAGCCCCAGCATTTT.